One and the same sample provided the 29 T cell receptor beta chains below, sequenced in a study of post-analysis software for immune sequencing data. General study results and limits: Relative to controls, patients had a few TRBV segments at higher frequency, with TRBV5-6, TRBV5-1 and TRBV20-1 among these.

Unique molecular identifiers were carried by the TCR beta cDNA libraries. TCRdb recomputed calls from the PCR reads with MiXCR, one row per CDR3 protein. Of hundreds of thousands of distinct CDR3 sequences listed, roughly 50% were seen once; the top ten hold around 4.5%. For these TCRs, the target antigens are not known. Sequenced sample: blood. These receptors originate from a girl under 18 with multiple sclerosis.

A remark on this clonotype: An end of the junction differs from the germline gene, which may be a read error. The chain couples TRBV7-2 to TRBJ2-1; 8 bases align to TRBD2. The CDR3 consists of 16 residues. Germline values: CDR1 SGHTA, CDR2 FQGNSA. CDR3 in DNA: TGTGCCAGCAGCTTAAAAGCGGGGGTCACCTACAATGGGCAGTTCTTC. This encodes CASSLKAGVTYNGQFF.

V usage is TRBV20-1 and J usage is TRBJ2-5, with D possibly matching TRBD1 (5 bases). This CDR3 has 15 amino acids. Per the germline V gene, CDR1 is DFQATT and CDR2 is SNEGSKA (reference sequence). The V end was cut by 2 bases, the J end by 5 bases, with 18 bases between. The CDR3 coding sequence is TGCAGTGCTAGAAGGGTGCTGATTGCAGGGGAGACCCAGTACTTC. Translated, it gives CSARRVLIAGETQYF.

This clonotype was observed a handful of times. V and J are TRBV6-1 and TRBJ2-5, with D hard to call. Germline values: CDR1 MNHNS, CDR2 SASEGT. Between the trimmed V and J ends, which lost 5 bases and 5 bases, there was a span of 18 bases. The CDR3 is made up of 15 amino acids. DNA for the CDR3: TGTGCCAGCAGTTCGACCACGACGGTGCTGGAGACCCAGTACTTC. Translated: CASSSTTTVLETQYF.

V usage is TRBV14 and J usage is TRBJ2-5; TRBD2 matches 11 bases. The trim removed 1 base at V and 4 bases at J, leaving 5 bases unmatched. The CDR3 covers 16 residues. Germline lookup yields CDR1 SGHDN and CDR2 FVKESK. This chain's CDR3 is CASSQGATSGRETQYF. Here the CDR3 DNA reads TGTGCCAGCAGCCAAGGGGCAACTAGCGGGAGAGAGACCCAGTACTTC.

This clonotype was seen a few times. The chain links TRBV6-5 to TRBJ1-1; TRBD1 is a possible D gene (5 bases). The CDR3 covers 13 residues. The germline V and J ends were trimmed by 5 bases and 4 bases, with 11 bases remaining between them. Germline V gives CDR1 MNHEY, CDR2 SVGAGI. CDR3 sequence: CASSRGLSTEAFF. The CDR3 nucleotides read TGTGCCAGCAGTCGGGGCCTGAGCACTGAAGCTTTCTTT.

V usage is TRBV5-5 and J usage is TRBJ1-5; a possible D gene is TRBD1 (6 bases). This CDR3 region has 15 residues. Germline loops: CDR1 SGHKS, CDR2 YYEKEE (reference sequence). Trimming pared 4 bases from V and 5 bases from J, leaving 16 bases between. This CDR3 is CASSGGAGPHQPQHF. DNA for the CDR3: TGTGCCAGCAGCGGGGGGGCGGGACCCCATCAGCCCCAGCATTTT.

The CDR3 nucleotides are TGTGCCAGCAGCCTTGGGTGGAACGGCAATGAGCAGTTCTTC. Protein product: CASSLGWNGNEQFF. The chain employs TRBV9 and TRBJ2-1, with unresolved D. CDR3 size: 14 residues. Trimming left V 4 bases short and J 6 bases short, with 14 bases between. Germline CDR1 and CDR2: SGDLS and YYNGEE.

The chain joins TRBV14 to TRBJ2-7, with D perhaps matching TRBD1 or TRBD2 (5 bases each). The V end lost 4 bases, the J end lost 7 bases, and 20 bases lay between the germline ends. Germline V gene lookup returns CDR1 SGHDN and CDR2 FVKESK. The CDR3 sequence is 15 residues long. This chain's CDR3 is CASSLILGVSGEQYF. The CDR3 DNA follows: TGTGCCAGCAGCCTCATACTGGGGGTCTCGGGAGAGCAGTACTTC.

This clonotype was seen more than once but under ten times. The V and J genes are TRBV7-9 and TRBJ1-5; 8 bases fit TRBD1. CDR3 length: 14 amino acids. Germline CDR1 and CDR2: SEHNR and FQNEAQ (reference sequence). V lost 5 bases and J lost 5; bases outside the gene matches: 5. The CDR3 DNA follows: TGTGCCAGCAGCCACGCGACAGGGGATCAGCCCCAGCATTTT. Residues: CASSHATGDQPQHF. The full variable domain, rest sourced from reference TRBV7-9 and TRBJ1-5, is DTGVSQNPRHKITKRGQNVTFRCDPISEHNRLYWYRQTLGQGPEFLTYFQNEAQLEKSRLLSDRFSAERPKGSFSTLEIQRTEQGDSAMYLCASSHATGDQPQHFGDGTRLSIL.

This sequence joins TRBV12-3 or TRBV12-4 and TRBJ2-2; the D gene is possibly TRBD2 (6 bases). This CDR3 region has 15 residues. The V gene lost 5 bases and the J gene lost 0 bases, with 10 bases spanning the gap. CDR3 protein: CASSQRGTNTGELFF. Here the CDR3 DNA reads TGTGCCAGCAGTCAACGGGGGACGAACACCGGGGAGCTGTTTTTT.

This chain joins TRBV7-9 and TRBJ2-5; TRBD1 agrees at 9 bases. Trimming at V came to 11 bases and at J to 3 bases, leaving 4 bases not matched to a gene. CDR1 is SEHNR and CDR2 is FQNEAQ in the germline V gene (reference sequence). CDR3 length equals 12 residues. This CDR3 reads CAGWTGEETQYF. The CDR3 coding sequence is TGTGCCGGATGGACAGGGGAAGAGACCCAGTACTTC.

V usage is TRBV29-1 and J usage is TRBJ2-5; perhaps D is TRBD1 or TRBD2 (5 bases each). The tail of the sequence fits TRBJ2-7 better, so the J call may be wrong. The CDR3 is 12 amino acids. Germline CDR1 SQVTM, CDR2 ANQGSEA. CDR3: CSVERGYNEQYF. CDR3 DNA: TGCAGCGTTGAGAGGGGTTATAACGAGCAGTACTTC.

This clonotype was recorded a few times. The chain employs TRBV2 and TRBJ2-1; 8 nucleotides align to TRBD2. Germline CDR1 and CDR2: SNHLY and FYNNEI. V trimming: 9 bases; J trimming: 10 bases; junction bases outside the gene matches: 11. The CDR3 is 13 amino acids. CDR3 bases: TGTGCCAGTAGTAGTATAGCGGGACGGGAGCAGTTCTTC. Its protein is CASSSIAGREQFF.

The chain joins TRBV5-6 to TRBJ1-5; the match to TRBD1 covers 9 bases. V trimming: 0 bases; J trimming: 6 bases; junction bases outside the gene matches: 7. The CDR3 contains 16 residues. Germline assignment: CDR1 SGHDT and CDR2 YYEEEE. CDR3 in DNA: TGTGCCAGCAGCTTGGGGACAGGGGCCCGAGGTCAGCCCCAGCATTTT. This gives the protein CASSLGTGARGQPQHF.

This chain joins TRBV7-9 and TRBJ2-5; D is perhaps TRBD1 (5 bases). With 1 base removed from V and 3 bases from J, the gap between germline ends came to 12 bases. The CDR3 length is 15 residues. Germline V gene lookup returns CDR1 SEHNR and CDR2 FQNEAQ (reference sequence). The CDR3 coding sequence is TGTGCCAGCAGCTTAGGGGCGACAGCCGAAGAGACCCAGTACTTC. Translating gives CASSLGATAEETQYF.

This chain joins TRBV5-1 and TRBJ2-5; 10 bases map to TRBD1. The CDR3 length is 15 residues. Germline V CDR1 and CDR2: SGHRS, YFSETQ. Losses at the gene ends were 5 bases for V and 3 bases for J; bases not matched to a gene: 7. CDR3 residues: CASRPQTGGEETQYF. The CDR3, as DNA: TGCGCCAGCAGGCCCCAGACAGGGGGCGAAGAGACCCAGTACTTC.

The rearrangement uses TRBV11-3 and TRBJ2-1; perhaps TRBD2 as D (7 bases). The V gene's germline CDR1 is SGHNT and CDR2 YENEEA. The V end lost 6 bases, the J end lost 8 bases, and 20 bases lay between the germline ends. The CDR3 is made up of 15 amino acids. CDR3 residues: CASSPTGGWFDEQFF. The CDR3 DNA is TGTGCCAGCAGTCCCACGGGGGGCTGGTTTGATGAGCAGTTCTTC.

This chain connects TRBV7-9 to TRBJ2-4; D is undetermined. The end of the DNA aligns better with TRBJ2-7, so the J call may be wrong. The CDR3 loop spans 13 amino acids. Looked up from germline, CDR1 is SEHNR and CDR2 is FQNEAQ (reference sequence). This CDR3 is CASSLMSGFEQYF. For the CDR3, the DNA is TGTGCCAGCAGCTTAATGTCCGGGTTCGAGCAGTACTTC.

The rearrangement uses TRBV6-5 and TRBJ2-5, with TRBD2 matching over 9 bases. The V gene's germline CDR1 is MNHEY and CDR2 SVGAGI. There are 15 residues in the CDR3. V shed 8 bases and J 7 bases; nucleotides not matched to a gene: 14. CDR3 sequence reads: CASGRLRSGGATQYF. CDR3 nucleotides: TGTGCCAGCGGACGTTTACGTAGCGGGGGAGCGACCCAGTACTTC.

This chain joins TRBV2 and TRBJ1-1; no clear D. With 9 bases removed from V and 7 bases from J, the gap between germline ends came to 15 bases. CDR1 and CDR2 (germline): SNHLY, FYNNEI. The CDR3 sequence is 12 residues long. CDR3 sequence reads: CARGGRKNEAFF. For the CDR3, the DNA is TGTGCCAGAGGCGGACGGAAAAATGAAGCTTTCTTT.

The genes are TRBV20-1 and TRBJ2-7; 7 positions agree with TRBD1. The ends lost 6 bases at V and 2 bases at J; junction bases unmatched: 10. The CDR3 runs to 14 residues. Germline CDR1 and CDR2: DFQATT and SNEGSKA (reference sequence). CDR3 in amino acids: CSANGDSNPYEQYF. Here the CDR3 DNA reads TGCAGTGCGAATGGGGACAGCAACCCCTACGAGCAGTACTTC.

This clonotype was seen ten or more times. This chain links TRBV6-6 with TRBJ2-7; D remains unclear. The germline gives CDR1 MNHNY, CDR2 SVGAGI (reference sequence). V lost 5 bases and J lost 3, with 5 bases in between. CDR3 length: 11 residues. This CDR3 is CASSPRYEQYF. In DNA form, the CDR3 reads TGTGCCAGCAGTCCCCGCTACGAGCAGTACTTC.

The chain links TRBV6-2 or TRBV6-3 to TRBJ2-1, with 13 bases matching TRBD2. The CDR3 extends over 15 amino acids. The V segment lost 6 bases and the J segment 12 bases; nucleotides outside the gene matches: 11. In germline, CDR1 is MNHEY, CDR2 SVGEGT. In DNA, the CDR3 is TGTGCCAGCAGCTTACTAGCGGGGGGGCGACATGGGCAGTTCTTC. Translation gives CASSLLAGGRHGQFF.

The gene calls are TRBV15 and TRBJ1-2, with D hard to call. With 0 bases removed from V and 8 bases from J, the gap between germline ends came to 10 bases. CDR1 LNHNV and CDR2 YYDKDF come from the germline V gene (reference sequence). This CDR3 has 13 residues. CDR3 residues: CATSRDSLRGYTF. The CDR3 coding sequence is TGTGCCACCAGCAGAGATAGCCTCCGAGGCTACACCTTC. The entire variable domain, with the rest obtained from reference TRBV15 and TRBJ1-2, is as follows: DAMVIQNPRYQVTQFGKPVTLSCSQTLNHNVMYWYQQKSSQAPKLLFHYYDKDFNNEADTPDNFQSRRPNTSFCFLDIRSPGLGDTAMYLCATSRDSLRGYTFGSGTRLTVV.

For the CDR3, the DNA is TGTGCCAGCAGCCGCCGGGACGACTCCTACGAGCAGTACTTC. Amino acids: CASSRRDDSYEQYF. This sequence joins TRBV7-3 and TRBJ2-7; D possibly matches TRBD1 or TRBD2 (5 bases each). V shed 5 bases and J shed 0 bases, with 11 bases lying between them. The CDR3 length is 14 residues. CDR1 and CDR2 (germline): SGHTA, FQGTGA.

Remarks on this clonotype: A junction end diverges from the germline sequence, so it may reflect a read error. This chain links TRBV6-5 with TRBJ1-1; D possibly corresponds to TRBD1 (6 bases). Per germline, CDR1 MNHEY and CDR2 SVGAGI. CDR3 length: 14 amino acids. CDR3 protein: CASSGTRGGTEAFF. DNA for the CDR3: TGTGCCAGCAGCGGGACCCGAGGGGGAACTGAAGCGTTCTTT.

The chain has TRBV7-2 and TRBJ1-1, with 7 bases fitting TRBD1. This CDR3 region has 14 residues. CDR1 and CDR2 (germline): SGHTA, FQGNSA. J lost 5 bases, V lost 6 bases, and 9 bases had no gene match. The CDR3 protein is CASRPDRAGTEAFF. DNA of the CDR3: TGTGCCAGCAGACCCGACAGGGCGGGTACTGAAGCTTTCTTT.

In its sample, this clonotype was seen a few times. Relative to the germline gene, one junction end is altered; a read error may explain this. The chain couples TRBV20-1 to TRBJ1-2; 8 bases are a match to TRBD1. This CDR3 region has 13 residues. Germline CDR1 DFQATT, CDR2 SNEGSKA (reference sequence). CDR3 amino acids: CSPRGQGPYGYTF. The CDR3, as DNA: TGCAGTCCTAGAGGACAGGGACCCTATGGCTACACCTTC.

The J gene is TRBJ2-7, the V gene TRBV12-3 or TRBV12-4; 7 nucleotides match TRBD1. The CDR3 totals 14 residues. The J segment lost 1 base and the V segment lost 6 bases, leaving 6 bases of the junction unmatched. In nucleotides, the CDR3 is TGTGCCAGCAGCACCGGGACAGTATCCTACGAGCAGTACTTC. Its protein is CASSTGTVSYEQYF.